Only a few counts were recorded for the clone carrying this T cell receptor beta chain. The source of the sample is a study of graft-versus-host responses after intestinal transplantation. In the study overall: Transplant recipients had multivisceral, liver-intestinal, or isolated intestinal grafts.

Assay used: immunoSEQ multiplex PCR; TCRdb lists only in-frame clones, some missing. The sample lists more than 10,000 clones, roughly 92% occurring once. Sample time point: postoperative day 105 after intestinal transplantation (dayNNNN = postoperative day). Germline CDR1 is ENHRY and CDR2 is SYGVKD. There are 12 residues in the CDR3. Trimming cost V 2 bases and J 7 bases, with 9 bases left between them. The sample was PBMCs, taken 105 days after intestinal transplantation. This clonotype was obtained from a human patient who received an intestinal transplant, so some T cells may come from the graft donor. This chain connects TRBV10-3 to TRBJ2-7; D not resolved. The CDR3: CAISEVSMEQYF. Here the CDR3 DNA reads TGTGCCATCAGTGAGGTGTCTATGGAGCAGTACTTC.